Presented here are 8 T cell receptor beta chains from one specimen sequenced in a study of blood T cell repertoires in COVID-19. This table comes from immunoSEQ multiplex PCR, and its TCRdb copy is limited to in-frame clones, with some not included. The repertoire includes 260,000 or so clones, approximately 80% of them detected once, and approximately 4.5% sits in the top ten. The sequenced sample consisted of peripheral blood. All receptors come from a woman between 65 and 79 years old with acute or convalescent COVID-19.

A remark on this clone: Other DNA sequences of this sample code for an identical CDR3. The chain employs TRBV18 and TRBJ1-5; 8 bases align to TRBD1. V was clipped by 2 bases and J by 4 bases; unmatched bases: 4. The germline V gene encodes CDR1 KGHSH and CDR2 LQKENI. This CDR3 is 15 amino acids long. The DNA for the CDR3 is TGTGCCAGCTCACCAGGGACAGGCCGGAATCAGCCCCAGCATTTT. It specifies CASSPGTGRNQPQHF. Complete variable domain (other parts from reference TRBV18 and TRBJ1-5): NAGVMQNPRHLVRRRGQEARLRCSPMKGHSHVYWYRQLPEEGLKFMVYLQKENIIDESGMPKERFSAEFPKEGPSILRIQQVVRGDSAAYFCASSPGTGRNQPQHFGDGTRLSIL.

This chain joins TRBV28 and TRBJ2-1; 8 bases align to TRBD1. V lost 3 bases and J lost 6; bases outside the gene matches: 7. The CDR3 is 15 residues long. Germline lookup yields CDR1 MDHEN and CDR2 SYDVKM. The CDR3, as DNA: TGTGCCAGCAGTTTGCAGGGGGCGGGTATCAATGAGCAGTTCTTC. This encodes CASSLQGAGINEQFF.

The rearrangement links TRBV3-1 (or the pseudogene TRBV3-2) to TRBJ1-2; a weak D match, TRBD1 (5 bases). V lost 1 base and J lost 4, with 19 bases in between. The CDR3 consists of 17 residues. Germline CDR1 and CDR2: LGHDT and YNNKEL (reference sequence). The CDR3 protein is CASSQVPGLQGFYGYTF. CDR3 sequence (DNA): TGTGCCAGCAGCCAAGTCCCGGGACTCCAAGGATTCTATGGCTACACCTTC.

The chain combines TRBV4-3 with TRBJ2-1; TRBD2 aligns across 10 bases. The junction had 2 bases not matched to a gene; V was cut back by 4 bases and J by 2 bases. The length of the CDR3 is 15 residues. Germline lookup yields CDR1 LGHNA and CDR2 YSLEER. CDR3 sequence reads: CASSRTSGAYNEQFF. DNA for the CDR3: TGCGCCAGCAGCCGTACTAGCGGGGCCTACAATGAGCAGTTCTTC.

CDR3 in DNA: TGCGCCAGCAGCTTGCTTTCGGGGGGTACTAATGAAAAACTGTTTTTT. Translating it yields CASSLLSGGTNEKLFF. V gene TRBV5-1 combines with J gene TRBJ1-4, with TRBD1 as a possible D gene (5 bases). Germline V gene lookup returns CDR1 SGHRS and CDR2 YFSETQ. The CDR3 consists of 16 residues. V lost 1 base, J lost 2 bases, and 12 bases lay in between.

This chain uses TRBV14 with TRBJ2-1; D gene uncertain. CDR1 and CDR2 from the germline V gene are SGHDN and FVKESK. With 3 bases removed from V and 4 bases from J, the gap between germline ends came to 7 bases. The CDR3 spans 13 residues. The CDR3 coding sequence is TGTGCCAGCAGCCAGGGCGAGTACAATGAGCAGTTCTTC. Its protein product is CASSQGEYNEQFF.

This clone has just a few counts. The chain recombines TRBV3-1 (or the pseudogene TRBV3-2) with TRBJ1-2; 11 bases fit TRBD1. Germline V lookup: CDR1 LGHDT, CDR2 YNNKEL (reference sequence). This CDR3 has 15 residues. The trim removed 4 bases at V and 6 bases at J, leaving 7 bases unmatched. The CDR3 DNA reads as TGTGCCAGCAGCCGGACAGGGGGCCTTACGGATGGCTACACCTTC. Residues: CASSRTGGLTDGYTF.

This chain joins TRBV5-1 and TRBJ2-2; D ambiguous. V shed 3 bases and J shed 4 bases, with 13 bases lying between them. This CDR3 is built from 15 residues. Germline loops: CDR1 SGHRS, CDR2 YFSETQ. The chain's CDR3 is CASSWSLESTGELFF. DNA for the CDR3: TGCGCCAGCAGCTGGAGTCTGGAAAGCACCGGGGAGCTGTTTTTT.